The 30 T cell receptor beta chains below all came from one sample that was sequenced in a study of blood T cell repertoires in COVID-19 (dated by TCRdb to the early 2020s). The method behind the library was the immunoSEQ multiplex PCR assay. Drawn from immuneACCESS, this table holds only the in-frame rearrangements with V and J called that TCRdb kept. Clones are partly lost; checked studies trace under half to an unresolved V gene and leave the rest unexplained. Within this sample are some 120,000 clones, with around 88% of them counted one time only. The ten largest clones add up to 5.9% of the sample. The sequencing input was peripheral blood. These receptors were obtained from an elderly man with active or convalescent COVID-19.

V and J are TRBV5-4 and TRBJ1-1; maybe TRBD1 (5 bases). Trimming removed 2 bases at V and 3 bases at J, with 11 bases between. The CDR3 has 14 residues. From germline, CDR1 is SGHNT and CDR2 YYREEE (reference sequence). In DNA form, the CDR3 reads TGTGCCAGCAGCTTCCAGGGCAGGTACACTGAAGCTTTCTTT. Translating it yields CASSFQGRYTEAFF.

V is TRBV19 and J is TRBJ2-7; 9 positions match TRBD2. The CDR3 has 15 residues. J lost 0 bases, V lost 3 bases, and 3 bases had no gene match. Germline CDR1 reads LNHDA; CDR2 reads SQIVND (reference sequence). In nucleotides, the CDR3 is TGTGCCAGTAGTATCAGCGGGGGGAGCTCCTACGAGCAGTACTTC. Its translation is CASSISGGSSYEQYF.

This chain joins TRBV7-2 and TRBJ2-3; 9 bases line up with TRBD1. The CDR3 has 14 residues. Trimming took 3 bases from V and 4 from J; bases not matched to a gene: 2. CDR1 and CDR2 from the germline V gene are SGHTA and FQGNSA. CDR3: CASSLGQGADTQYF. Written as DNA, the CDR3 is TGTGCCAGCAGCTTGGGACAGGGTGCAGATACGCAGTATTTT.

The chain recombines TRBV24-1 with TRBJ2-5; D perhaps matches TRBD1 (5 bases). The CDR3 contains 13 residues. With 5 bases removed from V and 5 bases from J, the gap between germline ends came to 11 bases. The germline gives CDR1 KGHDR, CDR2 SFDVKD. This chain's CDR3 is CATSAGMVETQYF. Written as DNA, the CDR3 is TGTGCCACCAGTGCAGGGATGGTCGAGACCCAGTACTTC.

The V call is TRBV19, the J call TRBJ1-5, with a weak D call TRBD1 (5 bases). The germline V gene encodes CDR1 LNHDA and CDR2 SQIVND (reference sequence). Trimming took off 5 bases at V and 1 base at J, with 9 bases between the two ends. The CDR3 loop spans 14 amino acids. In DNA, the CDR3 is TGTGCCAGTAGTCGGGGGGGGAGCAATCAGCCCCAGCATTTT. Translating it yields CASSRGGSNQPQHF.

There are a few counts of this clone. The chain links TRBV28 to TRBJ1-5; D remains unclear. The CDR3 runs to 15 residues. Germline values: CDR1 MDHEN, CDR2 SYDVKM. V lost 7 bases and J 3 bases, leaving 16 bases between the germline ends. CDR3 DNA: TGTGCCAGCACCCATGGATGGGCAGACAATCAGCCCCAGCATTTT. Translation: CASTHGWADNQPQHF.

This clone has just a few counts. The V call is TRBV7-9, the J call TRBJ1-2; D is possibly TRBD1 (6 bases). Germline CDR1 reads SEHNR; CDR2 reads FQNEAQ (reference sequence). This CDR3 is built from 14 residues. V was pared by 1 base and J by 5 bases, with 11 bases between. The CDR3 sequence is CASSLGYTGYGYTF. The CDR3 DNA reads TGTGCCAGCAGCTTAGGCTATACAGGGTATGGCTACACCTTC.

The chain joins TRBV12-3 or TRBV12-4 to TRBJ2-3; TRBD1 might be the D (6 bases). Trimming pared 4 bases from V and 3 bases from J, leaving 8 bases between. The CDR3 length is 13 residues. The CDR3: CASSSRGTDTQYF. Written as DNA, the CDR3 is TGTGCCAGCAGTTCCAGGGGAACAGATACGCAGTATTTT.

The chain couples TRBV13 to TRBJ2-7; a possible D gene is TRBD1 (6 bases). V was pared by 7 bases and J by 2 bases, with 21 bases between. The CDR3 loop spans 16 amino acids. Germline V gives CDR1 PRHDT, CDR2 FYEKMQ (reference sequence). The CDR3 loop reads CASTLSQGMDTYEQYF. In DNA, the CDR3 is TGTGCCAGCACCCTCTCACAGGGCATGGACACCTACGAGCAGTACTTC.

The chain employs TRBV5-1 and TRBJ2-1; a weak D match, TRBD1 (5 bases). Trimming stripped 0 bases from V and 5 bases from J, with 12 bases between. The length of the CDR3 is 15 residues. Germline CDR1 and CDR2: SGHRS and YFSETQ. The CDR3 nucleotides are TGCGCCAGCAGCTTGGGGTTCGGACAAAACAATGAGCAGTTCTTC. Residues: CASSLGFGQNNEQFF.

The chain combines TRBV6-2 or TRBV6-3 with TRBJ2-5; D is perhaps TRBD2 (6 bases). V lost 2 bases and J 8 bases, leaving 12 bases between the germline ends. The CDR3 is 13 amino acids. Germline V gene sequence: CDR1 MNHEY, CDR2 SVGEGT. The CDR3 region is CASSYPAGGTQYF. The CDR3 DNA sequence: TGTGCCAGCAGTTACCCAGCCGGGGGAACCCAGTACTTC.

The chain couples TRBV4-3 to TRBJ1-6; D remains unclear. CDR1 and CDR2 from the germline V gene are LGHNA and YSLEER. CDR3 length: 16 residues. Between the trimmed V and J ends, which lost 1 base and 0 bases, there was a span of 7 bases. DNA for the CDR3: TGCGCCAGCAGCCAAGCCACGAGCTCCTATAATTCACCCCTCCACTTT. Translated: CASSQATSSYNSPLHF.

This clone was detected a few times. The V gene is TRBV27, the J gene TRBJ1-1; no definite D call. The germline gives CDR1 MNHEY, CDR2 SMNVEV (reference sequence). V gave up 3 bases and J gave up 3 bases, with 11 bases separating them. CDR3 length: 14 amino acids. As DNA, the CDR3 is TGTGCCAGCAGTTTCCCGGAGAGGGACACTGAAGCTTTCTTT. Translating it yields CASSFPERDTEAFF.

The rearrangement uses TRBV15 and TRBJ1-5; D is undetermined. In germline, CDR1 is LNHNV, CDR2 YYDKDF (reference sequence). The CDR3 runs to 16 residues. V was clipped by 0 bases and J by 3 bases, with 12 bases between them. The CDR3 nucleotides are TGTGCCACCAGCAGAGATCGGGATCCGGACAATCAGCCCCAGCATTTT. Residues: CATSRDRDPDNQPQHF.

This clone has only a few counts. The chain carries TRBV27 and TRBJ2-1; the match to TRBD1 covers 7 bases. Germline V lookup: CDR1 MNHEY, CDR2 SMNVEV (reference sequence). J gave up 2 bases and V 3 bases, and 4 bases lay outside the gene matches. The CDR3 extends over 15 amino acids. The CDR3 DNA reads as TGTGCCAGCAGTTTTTTAGGACAGGCCTACAATGAGCAGTTCTTC. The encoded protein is CASSFLGQAYNEQFF.

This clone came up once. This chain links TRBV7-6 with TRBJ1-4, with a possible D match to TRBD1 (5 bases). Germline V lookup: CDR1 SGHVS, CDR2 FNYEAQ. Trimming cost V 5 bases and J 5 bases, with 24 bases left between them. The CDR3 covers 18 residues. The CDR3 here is CASSPVGALQAMNEKLFF. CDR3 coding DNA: TGTGCCAGCAGCCCGGTTGGGGCCCTGCAGGCGATGAATGAAAAACTGTTTTTT.

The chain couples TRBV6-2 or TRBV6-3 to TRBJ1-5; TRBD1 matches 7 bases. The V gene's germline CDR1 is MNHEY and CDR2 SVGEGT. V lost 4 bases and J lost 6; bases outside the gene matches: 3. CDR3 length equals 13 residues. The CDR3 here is CASSWTGGQPQHF. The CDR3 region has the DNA TGTGCCAGCAGTTGGACAGGAGGTCAGCCCCAGCATTTT.

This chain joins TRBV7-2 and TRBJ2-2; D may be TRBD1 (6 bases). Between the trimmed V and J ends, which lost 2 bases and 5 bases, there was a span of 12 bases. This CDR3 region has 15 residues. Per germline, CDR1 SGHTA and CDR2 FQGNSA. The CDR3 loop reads CASSLRYRDTGELFF. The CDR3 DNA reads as TGTGCCAGCAGCTTACGGTACAGGGATACCGGGGAGCTGTTTTTT. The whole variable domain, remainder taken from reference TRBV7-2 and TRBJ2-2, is GAGVSQSPSNKVTEKGKDVELRCDPISGHTALYWYRQSLGQGLEFLIYFQGNSAPDKSGLPSDRFSAERTGGSVSTLTIQRTQQEDSAVYLCASSLRYRDTGELFFGEGSRLTVL.

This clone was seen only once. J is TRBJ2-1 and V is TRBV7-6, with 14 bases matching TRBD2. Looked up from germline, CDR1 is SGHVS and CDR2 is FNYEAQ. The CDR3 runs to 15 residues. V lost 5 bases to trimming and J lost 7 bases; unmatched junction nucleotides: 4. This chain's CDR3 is CASSQGTSGGNEQFF. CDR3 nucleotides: TGTGCCAGCAGCCAGGGGACTAGCGGGGGTAATGAGCAGTTCTTC.

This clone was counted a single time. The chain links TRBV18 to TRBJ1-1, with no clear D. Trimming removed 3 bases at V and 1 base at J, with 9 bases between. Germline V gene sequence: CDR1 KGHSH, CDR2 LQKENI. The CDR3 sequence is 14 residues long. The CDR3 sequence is CASSPTFWNTEAFF. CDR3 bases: TGTGCCAGCTCACCTACTTTTTGGAACACTGAAGCTTTCTTT.

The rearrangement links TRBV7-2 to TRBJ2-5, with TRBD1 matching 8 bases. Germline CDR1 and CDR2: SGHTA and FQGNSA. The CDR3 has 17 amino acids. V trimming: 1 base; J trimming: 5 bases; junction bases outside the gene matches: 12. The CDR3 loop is CASSLVGQGLQGETQYF. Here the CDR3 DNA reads TGTGCCAGCAGCTTAGTTGGACAGGGCCTTCAGGGGGAGACCCAGTACTTC. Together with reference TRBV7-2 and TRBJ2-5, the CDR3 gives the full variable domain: GAGVSQSPSNKVTEKGKDVELRCDPISGHTALYWYRQSLGQGLEFLIYFQGNSAPDKSGLPSDRFSAERTGGSVSTLTIQRTQQEDSAVYLCASSLVGQGLQGETQYFGPGTRLLVL.

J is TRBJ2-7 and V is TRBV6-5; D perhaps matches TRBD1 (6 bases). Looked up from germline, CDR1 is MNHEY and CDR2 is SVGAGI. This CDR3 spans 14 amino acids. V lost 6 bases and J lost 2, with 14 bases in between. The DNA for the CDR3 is TGTGCCAGCAGCCCCAACAGGGCGACCTACGAGCAGTACTTC. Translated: CASSPNRATYEQYF.

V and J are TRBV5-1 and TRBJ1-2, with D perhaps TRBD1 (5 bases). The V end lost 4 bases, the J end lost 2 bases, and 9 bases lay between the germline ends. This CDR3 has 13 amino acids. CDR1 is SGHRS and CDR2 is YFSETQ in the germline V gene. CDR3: CASSPDINYGYTF. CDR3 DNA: TGCGCCAGCAGCCCGGACATAAACTATGGCTACACCTTC. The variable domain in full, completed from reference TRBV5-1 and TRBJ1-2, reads KAGVTQTPRYLIKTRGQQVTLSCSPISGHRSVSWYQQTPGQGLQFLFEYFSETQRNKGNFPGRFSGRQFSNSRSEMNVSTLELGDSALYLCASSPDINYGYTFGSGTRLTVV.

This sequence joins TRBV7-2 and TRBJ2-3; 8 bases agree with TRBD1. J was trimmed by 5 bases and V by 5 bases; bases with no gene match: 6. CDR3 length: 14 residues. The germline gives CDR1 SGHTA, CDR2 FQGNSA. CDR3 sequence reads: CASSAGQGRDTQYF. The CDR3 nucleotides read TGTGCCAGCAGCGCAGGACAGGGAAGAGATACGCAGTATTTT.

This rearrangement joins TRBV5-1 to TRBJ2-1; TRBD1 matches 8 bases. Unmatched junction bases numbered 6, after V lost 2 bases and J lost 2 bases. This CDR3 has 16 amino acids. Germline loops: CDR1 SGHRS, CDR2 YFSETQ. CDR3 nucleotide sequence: TGCGCCAGCAGCTTTGGGACAGGATCTCCCTACAATGAGCAGTTCTTC. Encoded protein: CASSFGTGSPYNEQFF.

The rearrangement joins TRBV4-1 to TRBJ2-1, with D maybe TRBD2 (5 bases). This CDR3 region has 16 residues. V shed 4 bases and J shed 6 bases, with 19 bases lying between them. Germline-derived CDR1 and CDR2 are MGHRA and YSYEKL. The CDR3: CASSPRRGAATNEQFF. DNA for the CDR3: TGCGCCAGCAGCCCTCGACGGGGAGCCGCTACCAATGAGCAGTTCTTC.

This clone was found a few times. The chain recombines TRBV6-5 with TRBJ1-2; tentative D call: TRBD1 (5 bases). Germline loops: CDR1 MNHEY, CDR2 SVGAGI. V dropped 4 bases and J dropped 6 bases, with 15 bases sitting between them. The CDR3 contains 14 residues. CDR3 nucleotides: TGTGCCAGCAGTTCTCTCTCAGGGCAAGATGGCTACACCTTC. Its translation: CASSSLSGQDGYTF.

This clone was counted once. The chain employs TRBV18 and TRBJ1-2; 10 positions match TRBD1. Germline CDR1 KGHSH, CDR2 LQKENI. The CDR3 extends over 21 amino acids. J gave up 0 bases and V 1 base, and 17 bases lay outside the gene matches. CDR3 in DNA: TGTGCCAGCTCACCACTCGGGACAGGGGCCGGAGGAGGAGTGGCTAACTATGGCTACACCTTC. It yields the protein CASSPLGTGAGGGVANYGYTF.

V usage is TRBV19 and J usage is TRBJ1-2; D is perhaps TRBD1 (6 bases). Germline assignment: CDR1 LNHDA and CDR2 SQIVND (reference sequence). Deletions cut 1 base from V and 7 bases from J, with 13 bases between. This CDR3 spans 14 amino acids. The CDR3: CASSIATGVRGYTF. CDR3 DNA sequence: TGTGCCAGTAGTATAGCGACAGGCGTCCGTGGCTACACCTTC.

CDR3 in amino acids: CASSQGTGGANSPLHF. In DNA form, the CDR3 reads TGTGCCAGCAGCCAGGGCACAGGGGGCGCCAATTCACCCCTCCACTTT. The chain combines TRBV9 with TRBJ1-6; 9 nucleotides agree with TRBD1. Trimming took 4 bases from V and 7 from J; bases not matched to a gene: 9. Germline-derived CDR1 and CDR2 are SGDLS and YYNGEE. CDR3 size: 16 residues.